The following is a T cell receptor (beta chain) sequence with its context. Its target is not known. This entry is derived from a study of T cells in narcolepsy. The overall study: Healthy controls were enrolled alongside patients with narcolepsy type 1 or type 2.

The protocol was immunoSEQ multiplex PCR, while the TCRdb copy is restricted to in-frame clones and leaves out a portion. The sample includes 34,000 or so clones, approximately 79% of them seen just once. General study results and limits: No autoreactive T cell clone sequences appeared in some memory CD4+ repertoires. Healthy controls reportedly lacked the autoreactive clonotypes serially found in patients' blood. HCRT-specific and TRIB2-specific autoreactive clonotypes appeared among same-patient CSF and blood CD4+ clonotypes.

The CDR3 is 13 residues long. From germline, CDR1 is SEHNR and CDR2 FQNEAQ (reference sequence). The source is a human donor in good health. The sequenced sample consisted of memory (CD45RA-) CD4+ T cells from blood. The chain couples TRBV7-9 to TRBJ2-5, with a possible D match to TRBD1 (6 bases). With the DNA end fitting TRBJ2-7 better, the J assignment may be wrong. The CDR3 DNA sequence: TGTGCCAGCAGCAACGAACAGGGATTCGAGCAGTACTTC. Translation: CASSNEQGFEQYF.